This T cell receptor (beta chain) was identified during a study of blood T cell repertoires in COVID-19. Overall study: Acute and convalescent COVID-19 samples came from the United States, Italy and Spain.

TCRdb's copy holds only in-frame clones and misses some; the assay was immunoSEQ multiplex PCR. The sample has a few hundred thousand clones; about 88% are singletons. The length of the CDR3 is 18 residues. Germline lookup yields CDR1 MGHRA and CDR2 YSYEKL. The V gene end was trimmed by 0 bases and the J gene end by 0 bases; junction bases not matched to a gene: 8. This clonotype was obtained from a woman aged 55-69 years who had recovered from COVID-19. V is TRBV4-1 and J is TRBJ2-3, with 8 bases matching TRBD2. Sequencing was done on a sample of PBMCs or T cells enriched from blood (not recorded which). This CDR3 is CASSQESSGSRSTDTQYF. The DNA for the CDR3 is TGCGCCAGCAGCCAAGAGTCTAGCGGGTCACGTAGCACAGATACGCAGTATTTT.